These T cell receptor beta chains were read from a single sample in a study of blood T cell repertoires in COVID-19. Generated by immunoSEQ multiplex PCR, the TCRdb table keeps only in-frame clones and is missing some. The top ten hold 5.5% to 8% of the sample, which has approximately 170,000 clones, about 85% seen once. Input material: peripheral blood. Receptors originate from a man older than 75 with COVID-19, enrolled during active disease. Both conserved end residues are part of each CDR3. The D gene is left open where the match is weak. A clone size is listed for some rows: how often the clone was seen (once, few, many), or a class if it is expanded.

V	J	size	D	DNA	CDR3
TRBV6-5	TRBJ1-1	few	NA	TGTGCCAGCAGTTACCTAGCTGGCGACACTGAAGCTTTCTTT	CASSYLAGDTEAFF
TRBV28	TRBJ1-1	NA	NA	TGTGCCAGCAGTCCAACAGTGAACACTGAAGCTTTCTTT	CASSPTVNTEAFF
TRBV20-1	TRBJ2-7	NA	TRBD1	TGCAGTGCAAGTGGGACAGGGGGCTCCTACGAGCAGTACTTC	CSASGTGGSYEQYF
TRBV4-2	TRBJ2-1	NA	NA	TGTGCCAGCAGCCAAGGAGACGGGGGTGGATTCAATGAGCAGTTCTTC	CASSQGDGGGFNEQFF
TRBV2	TRBJ1-5	NA	NA	TGTGCCAGCAGTGAACGTCGGGAAAATCAGCCCCAGCATTTT	CASSERRENQPQHF
TRBV7-2	TRBJ2-2	once	NA	TGTGCCAGCAGCGACCGGACAACGAACACCGGGGAGCTGTTTTTT	CASSDRTTNTGELFF
TRBV9	TRBJ2-3	NA	TRBD2	TGTGCCAGCAGCGTAGGCGCTAGCGGGGGTCAAGATACGCAGTATTTT	CASSVGASGGQDTQYF
TRBV2	TRBJ2-5	NA	TRBD2	TGTGCCAGCGTCCTTCTAGCGGGGGTAGAGACCCAGTACTTC	CASVLLAGVETQYF
TRBV2	TRBJ1-5	few	TRBD1	TGTGCCAGCAGTGAACAAGGGGGCGGCAATCAGCCCCAGCATTTT	CASSEQGGGNQPQHF
TRBV3-1/TRBV3-2	TRBJ2-2	NA	TRBD2	TGTGCCGGCAGCCAAGGAGCGGGGGGTCCCACCGGGGAGCTGTTTTTT	CAGSQGAGGPTGELFF
TRBV5-1	TRBJ1-4	NA	TRBD1	TGCGCCAGCAGCTTGAGCCCTCAGGGGGCAGGTGAAAAACTGTTTTTT	CASSLSPQGAGEKLFF
TRBV2	TRBJ2-3	NA	TRBD2	TGTGCCAGCACGGCGGGGGGACCAACAGATACGCAGTATTTT	CASTAGGPTDTQYF
TRBV3-1/TRBV3-2	TRBJ1-6	NA	NA	TGTGCCAGCAGCCAGGGGGCTAATTCACCCCTCCACTTT	CASSQGANSPLHF
TRBV5-8	TRBJ1-1	NA	TRBD1	TGTGCCAGCAGCTTTACATCGACAGGGGATCGAGCTTTCTTT	CASSFTSTGDRAFF
TRBV6-5	TRBJ2-1	once	NA	TGTGCCAGCAACGGCTACAATGAGCAGTTCTTC	CASNGYNEQFF
TRBV5-3	TRBJ1-5	NA	TRBD1	TGTGCCAGAAGCTCGGGACAGGGGATAGATGATCAGCCCCAGCATTTT	CARSSGQGIDDQPQHF
TRBV20-1	TRBJ1-5	NA	NA	TGCAGTGCTAGTGCAGGGGCGTTGCAGCCCCAGCATTTT	CSASAGALQPQHF
TRBV7-2	TRBJ1-1	NA	NA	TGTGCCAGCAGCTTAATACGGGCAGGGACTGAAGCTTTCTTT	CASSLIRAGTEAFF
TRBV19	TRBJ2-3	NA	NA	TGTGCCAGTAGTATCGGCGGGACGAGCACAGATACGCAGTATTTT	CASSIGGTSTDTQYF
TRBV28	TRBJ1-1	once	NA	TGTGCCAGCAGCTTAAGATACAGCTACACTGAAGCTTTCTTT	CASSLRYSYTEAFF
TRBV6-6	TRBJ1-2	once	TRBD1	TGTGCCAGCAGTTACCTCCCAGACAGGGGATATGGCTACACCTTC	CASSYLPDRGYGYTF
TRBV27	TRBJ2-3	few	TRBD2	TGTGCCAGCAGCGTAGCGGGGGGCGGCACAGATACGCAGTATTTT	CASSVAGGGTDTQYF
TRBV18	TRBJ2-3	NA	NA	TGTGCCAGCTCGGCTAGCACAGATACGCAGTATTTT	CASSASTDTQYF
TRBV28	TRBJ2-7	few	NA	TGTGCCAGCAGTTTATTAGGAGCCGGTGGGTACGAGCAGTACTTC	CASSLLGAGGYEQYF
TRBV10-3	TRBJ2-3	NA	TRBD1	TGTGCCATCAGTGAACGGACAGGGGGAGGCACAGATACGCAGTATTTT	CAISERTGGGTDTQYF
TRBV2	TRBJ2-1	NA	NA	TGTGCCAGCAGTGCCGAAGCTACCACTGAGCAGTTCTTC	CASSAEATTEQFF
TRBV3-1/TRBV3-2	TRBJ1-1	NA	NA	TGTGCCAGCAGCCAAGGGAGGGACGGGAACACTGAAGCTTTCTTT	CASSQGRDGNTEAFF
TRBV19	TRBJ1-5	NA	NA	TGTGCCAGTAGTATAGAATTCAGGCAGCCCCAGCATTTT	CASSIEFRQPQHF
TRBV20-1	TRBJ2-1	NA	TRBD1	TGCAGTGCTAGTAGACAGGGGGGAAGGGATGAGCAGTTCTTC	CSASRQGGRDEQFF
TRBV3-1/TRBV3-2	TRBJ2-7	NA	TRBD2	TGTGCCAGCAGCCATGACCCGGGGGGGGCCTACGAGCAGTACTTC	CASSHDPGGAYEQYF
TRBV5-1	TRBJ1-3	NA	TRBD1	TGCGCCAGCAGCACGGACAGGGTCAACACCATATATTTT	CASSTDRVNTIYF
TRBV6-4	TRBJ1-5	NA	TRBD1	TGTGCCAGCAGTGACGCGGGACAGGGTGATCAGCCCCAGCATTTT	CASSDAGQGDQPQHF
TRBV5-4	TRBJ1-4	NA	NA	TGTGCCAGCAGCTTGGAGGGGAAACTGTTTTTT	CASSLEGKLFF
TRBV18	TRBJ1-5	NA	TRBD1	TGTGCCAGCTCGCAGGACAGGGGTTTTGATCAGCCCCAGCATTTT	CASSQDRGFDQPQHF
TRBV11-2	TRBJ1-1	NA	TRBD1	TGTGCCAGCAGCTTCCGAGGGACAGGGGGGGAAGCTTTCTTT	CASSFRGTGGEAFF
TRBV5-6	TRBJ1-2	NA	TRBD1	TGTGCCAGCAGCCAGGGGGGATGGAACTATGGCTACACCTTC	CASSQGGWNYGYTF
TRBV14	TRBJ2-7	NA	NA	TGTGCCAGCAGCTACTCCTACGAGCAGTACTTC	CASSYSYEQYF
TRBV18	TRBJ1-3	NA	NA	TGTGCCAGCTCCCCGACAGGTCCTCCATGGAACACCATATATTTT	CASSPTGPPWNTIYF
TRBV7-3	TRBJ2-3	NA	NA	TGTGCCAGCAGCTTAGCCATGCCGACTTCCACAGATACGCAGTATTTT	CASSLAMPTSTDTQYF
TRBV19	TRBJ2-5	NA	NA	TGTGCCAGTAGTATCGGGACTGAAGAGACCCAGTACTTC	CASSIGTEETQYF
TRBV14	TRBJ2-5	once	NA	TGTGCCAGCAGCCCGACAGGGGAGGGAGAGACCCAGTACTTC	CASSPTGEGETQYF
TRBV9	TRBJ2-4	NA	TRBD1	TGTGCCAGCAGCGTCGGACAGGGGGCCTCGTCTGACAAAAACATTCAGTACTTC	CASSVGQGASSDKNIQYF
TRBV19	TRBJ1-1	NA	TRBD1	TGTGCCAGTACCAAGGACAGGACCCACACTGAAGCTTTCTTT	CASTKDRTHTEAFF
TRBV5-6	TRBJ2-7	NA	TRBD2	TGTGCCAGCAGCACAGGACTAGCGGGGGTTATGGAGCAGTACTTC	CASSTGLAGVMEQYF
TRBV14	TRBJ1-5	NA	NA	TGTGCCAGCAGCCAAGATCGGCCAGAGGGAGGGCAGCCCCAGCATTTT	CASSQDRPEGGQPQHF
TRBV18	TRBJ1-1	NA	NA	TGTGCCAGCTCACCTGGGGGGGACACTGAAGCTTTCTTT	CASSPGGDTEAFF
TRBV6-5	TRBJ1-1	NA	NA	TGTGCCAGCAGTTACTCGACGCTAGGCAACACTGAAGCTTTCTTT	CASSYSTLGNTEAFF